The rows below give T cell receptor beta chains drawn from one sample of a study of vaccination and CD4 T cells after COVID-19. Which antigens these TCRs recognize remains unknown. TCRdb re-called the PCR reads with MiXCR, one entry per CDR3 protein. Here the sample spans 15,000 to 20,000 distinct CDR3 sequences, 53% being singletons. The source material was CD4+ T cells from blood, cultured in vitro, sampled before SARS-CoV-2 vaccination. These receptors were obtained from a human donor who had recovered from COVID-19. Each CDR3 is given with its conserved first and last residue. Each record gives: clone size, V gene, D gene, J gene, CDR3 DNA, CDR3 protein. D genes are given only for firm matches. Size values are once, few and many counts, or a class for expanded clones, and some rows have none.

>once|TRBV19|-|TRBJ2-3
TGTGCCAGTAGTATAGCAACAGATACGCAGTATTTT
CASSIATDTQYF
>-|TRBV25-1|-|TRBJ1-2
TGTGCCAGCAGTTGGGGAGTGGGTGGCTACACCTTC
CASSWGVGGYTF
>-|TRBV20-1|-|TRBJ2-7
TGCAGCGCAATCAGGGCGGAGGAGCAGTACTTC
CSAIRAEEQYF
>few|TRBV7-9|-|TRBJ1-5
TGTGCCAGCAGCTTAGATCGCGGAGATCAGCCCCAGCATTTT
CASSLDRGDQPQHF
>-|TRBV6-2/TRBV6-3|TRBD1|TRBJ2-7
TGTGCCAGCAGTTACGTGGGACAGGGTACGTACGAGCAGTACTTC
CASSYVGQGTYEQYF
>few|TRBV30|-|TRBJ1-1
TGTGCCTGGAGTGTACTGGTCGGACGGCTGAACACTGAAGCTTTCTTT
CAWSVLVGRLNTEAFF
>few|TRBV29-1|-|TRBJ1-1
TGCAGCGTTGAAAAGTACACTGAAGCTTTCTTT
CSVEKYTEAFF
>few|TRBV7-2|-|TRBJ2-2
TGTGCCAGCAGCCCAGGTGGGATTACCGGGGAGCTGTTTTTT
CASSPGGITGELFF
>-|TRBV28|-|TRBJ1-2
TGTGCCAGCAGTTCGCTACAGGTTGGATTGGGCAATGGTTATGGCTACACCTTC
CASSSLQVGLGNGYGYTF
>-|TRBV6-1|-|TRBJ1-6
TGTGCCAGCAGGCCCCGACCTGTCGGTAATTCACCCCTCCACTTT
CASRPRPVGNSPLHF
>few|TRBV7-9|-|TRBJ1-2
TGTGCCAGCAGCTTAAGAAGGGAGGATGGCTACACCTTC
CASSLRREDGYTF
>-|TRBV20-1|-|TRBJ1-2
TGCAGTGCTTCCCAGGGGATCTATGGCTACACCTTC
CSASQGIYGYTF
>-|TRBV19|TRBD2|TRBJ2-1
TGTGCCAGTAGTATACGGCGGGAGTACAATGAGCAGTTCTTC
CASSIRREYNEQFF
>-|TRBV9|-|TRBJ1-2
TGTGCCAGCTCGAGGACAGTCGGCGGCTACACCTTC
CASSRTVGGYTF
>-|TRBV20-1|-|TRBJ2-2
TGCAGTGCACACGTCCGCGGGCGCACCGGGGAGCTGTTTTTT
CSAHVRGRTGELFF
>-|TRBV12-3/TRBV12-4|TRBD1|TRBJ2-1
TGTGCCAGCAGTGGGGGGGACAGGGCTACCCAAGAGCAGTTCTTC
CASSGGDRATQEQFF
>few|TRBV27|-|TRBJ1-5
TGTGCCAGCAGTACTCAAAGTGGGGGTCGCGCCCAGCATTTT
CASSTQSGGRAQHF
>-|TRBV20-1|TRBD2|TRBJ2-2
TGCAGTGCTAGTTTTCCTAGCGGGGGCACCGGGGAGCTGTTTTTT
CSASFPSGGTGELFF
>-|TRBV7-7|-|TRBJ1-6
TGTGCCAGCAGCCGAGACCCCGGTGGTTCACCCCTCCACTTT
CASSRDPGGSPLHF
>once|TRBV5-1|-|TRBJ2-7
TGCGCCAGCAGCCTTGCCGCAAAACCCTACGAGCAGTACTTC
CASSLAAKPYEQYF
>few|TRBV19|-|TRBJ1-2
TGTGCCAGTAGTATCCGACTTGGGGGCACGGATGGCTACACCTTC
CASSIRLGGTDGYTF
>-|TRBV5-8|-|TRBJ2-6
TGTGCCAGCAGCTTGGCCGGGCCGGGTGCGGCTGGGGCCAACGTCCTGACTTTC
CASSLAGPGAAGANVLTF
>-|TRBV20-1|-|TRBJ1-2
TGCAGTGCTAGCCAGCCCCCGGGAGGGAGCGTCAACTATGGCTACACCTTC
CSASQPPGGSVNYGYTF
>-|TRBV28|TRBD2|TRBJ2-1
TGTGCCAGCAAACTCTGGCGGGAGGGCAATGAGCAGTTCTTC
CASKLWREGNEQFF
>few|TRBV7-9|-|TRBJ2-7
TGTGCCAGCAGCTCCACCGGGGCCTCCTACGAGCAGTACTTC
CASSSTGASYEQYF
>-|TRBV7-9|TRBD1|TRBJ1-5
TGTGCCAGCAGCTCAACAGGGGCTCAGCCCCAGCATTTT
CASSSTGAQPQHF
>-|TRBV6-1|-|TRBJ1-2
TGTGCCAGCAGCCTCGGGACACCTACCCTATCTAACTATGGCTACACCTTC
CASSLGTPTLSNYGYTF
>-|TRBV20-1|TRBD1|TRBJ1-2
TGCAGTGCTACCAGACAGGGGAGGAACTATGGCTACACCTTC
CSATRQGRNYGYTF
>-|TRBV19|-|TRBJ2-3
TGTGCCGCCAATGAGGGGGGACGCACAGATACGCAGTATTTT
CAANEGGRTDTQYF
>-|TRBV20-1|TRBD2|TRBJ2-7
TGCAGTGCTAGACCGGGACTAGTTGCCTACGAGCAGTACTTC
CSARPGLVAYEQYF
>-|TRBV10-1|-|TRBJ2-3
TGCGCCAGCTCCCCTGGGGTTAGCACAGATACGCAGTATTTT
CASSPGVSTDTQYF
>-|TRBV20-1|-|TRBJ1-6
TGCAGTGCTATCAACCGGGAAGGAAGGTCACCCCTCCACTTT
CSAINREGRSPLHF
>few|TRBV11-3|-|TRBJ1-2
TGTGCCAGCAGCTCGCCTCGCTACTATGGCTACACCTTC
CASSSPRYYGYTF
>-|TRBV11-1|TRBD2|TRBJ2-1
TGTGCCAGCAGCTTAGTAGCGGGGGGTTACAATGAGCAGTTCTTC
CASSLVAGGYNEQFF
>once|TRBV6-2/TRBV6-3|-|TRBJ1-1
TGTGCCAGCAGTTTGACGGTGAACACTGAAGCTTTCTTT
CASSLTVNTEAFF
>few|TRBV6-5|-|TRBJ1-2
TGTGCCAGCAGTTACCCGGGCGACTCTGGCTACACCTTC
CASSYPGDSGYTF
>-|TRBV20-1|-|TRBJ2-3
TGCAGTGCTAGACCCACGACAGATACGCAGTATTTT
CSARPTTDTQYF
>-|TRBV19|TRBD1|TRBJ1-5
TGTGCCAGTAGGATCGGGACAGCAAGCAATCAGCCCCAGCATTTT
CASRIGTASNQPQHF
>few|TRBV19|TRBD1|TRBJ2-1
TGTGCCAGTAGTATAGTAGGGACAGGGGCCTACAATGAGCAGTTCTTC
CASSIVGTGAYNEQFF
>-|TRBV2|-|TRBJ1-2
TGTGCCAGCAGTGTCGGCAGGGACTATGGCTACACCTTC
CASSVGRDYGYTF